The T cell receptor (beta chain) under discussion was sequenced for a study of blood T cell repertoires in COVID-19. Study-level information: Material from acute and convalescent COVID-19 was sourced from the United States, Italy and Spain. From T cells, B-cell-depleted T cells, or PBMCs came the material, which was cDNA or gDNA.

CDR3 length: 15 residues. The V and J ends lost 3 bases and 9 bases, in that order; junction bases with no gene match: 6. CDR1 KGHDR and CDR2 SFDVKD come from the germline V gene. In the original processing: Scientists estimated how many nucleated cells there were by amplifying reference gene primers. TCRdb keeps only in-frame clones here, not all; method: immunoSEQ multiplex PCR. D and trimming were read from the DNA, whereas the V and J calls and clone size are those reported in that table. The sample has 90,000 or so clones, roughly 77% seen once. The clonotype comes from a human donor in a cohort sampled during active COVID-19. What was sequenced was peripheral blood. The genes are TRBV24-1 and TRBJ2-1; 11 nucleotides align to TRBD2. The CDR3 region is CATSDLYLAGGEQFF. In DNA form, the CDR3 reads TGTGCCACCAGTGATCTATACCTAGCGGGGGGTGAGCAGTTCTTC.